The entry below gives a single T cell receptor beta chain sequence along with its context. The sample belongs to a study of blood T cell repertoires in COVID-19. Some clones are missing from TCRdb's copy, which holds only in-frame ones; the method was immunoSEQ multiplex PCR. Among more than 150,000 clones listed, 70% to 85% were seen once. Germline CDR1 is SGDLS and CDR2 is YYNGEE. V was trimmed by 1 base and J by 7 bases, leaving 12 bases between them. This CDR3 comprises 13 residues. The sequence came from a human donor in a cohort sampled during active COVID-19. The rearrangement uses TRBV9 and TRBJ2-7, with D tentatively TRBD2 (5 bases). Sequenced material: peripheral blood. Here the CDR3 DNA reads TGTGCCAGCAGCGTAAAGTTCACGGGGGAGCAGTACTTC. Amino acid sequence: CASSVKFTGEQYF.